This T cell receptor beta chain was profiled in a study of response to subunit inactivated influenza vaccine. CDR1 and CDR2 from the germline V gene are GTSNPN and SVGIG (reference sequence). Germline trimming cut 0 bases from V and 3 bases from J; bases unmatched to any gene: 2. CDR3 length: 15 residues. As to this clonotype: Its specificity is not known.

TCRdb reprocessed the RT-PCR reads via MiXCR and lists one record per CDR3 protein. Of about 700,000 distinct CDR3 sequences listed, about 15% are singletons. General study points: Only a handful of new T cells, the authors suggested, are recruited with each seasonal influenza vaccination.

The sequence came from a man in his forties or fifties who received an inactivated influenza vaccine. Specimen: PBMCs from blood, collected less than 15 days before vaccination. J is TRBJ2-2 and V is TRBV30; 9 nucleotides align to TRBD1. The CDR3: CAWSVRDRDTGELFF. CDR3 DNA sequence: TGTGCCTGGAGTGTACGGGACAGGGACACCGGGGAGCTGTTTTTT.